Listed below are T cell receptor beta chains from one sample, sequenced in a study of blood T cell repertoires in COVID-19. The table came from immunoSEQ multiplex PCR; TCRdb's copy has only in-frame clones and leaves some out. The table shows roughly 200,000 clones, with around 84% occurring only once. Sample: peripheral blood. The receptors here all came from a woman older than 75 with COVID-19, enrolled during active disease. CDR3s include the opening cysteine and the closing phenylalanine or tryptophan. Fields, in order: J gene, D gene, clone size, V gene, CDR3 DNA, CDR3 protein. The D gene is left open where the match is weak. Some rows mark clone size as missing; the rest say once, few, many or name a class of expanded clone.

TRBJ1-2 . . TRBV5-6 TGTGCCAGCAGCTTGGGACAAATAATGAACTATGGCTACACCTTC CASSLGQIMNYGYTF
TRBJ2-3 TRBD1 . TRBV27 TGTGCCAGCAGCTCCGGACAGGTTGGCACAGATACGCAGTATTTT CASSSGQVGTDTQYF
TRBJ2-1 TRBD1 . TRBV4-1 TGCGCCAGCAGCCCCTCTGGGACAGGCGGGTACAATGAGCAGTTCTTC CASSPSGTGGYNEQFF
TRBJ2-3 TRBD2 . TRBV10-1 TGCGCCAGCGGAAGGGTAGGGACTAGCGGGGGGACTAGCACAGATACGCAGTATTTT CASGRVGTSGGTSTDTQYF
TRBJ1-2 . . TRBV7-2 TGTGCCAGCAGCTACGGGGGTTTCGGTGGCTACACCTTC CASSYGGFGGYTF
TRBJ1-5 . . TRBV5-6 TGTGCCAGCAGCTTGGGGGACTTAGGCCAGCCCCAGCATTTT CASSLGDLGQPQHF
TRBJ1-1 . . TRBV19 TGTGCCAGTAGTAGACTCGAAAGCATGAACACTGAAGCTTTCTTT CASSRLESMNTEAFF
TRBJ2-2 . once TRBV4-1 TGCGCCAGCAGCCAAGATCCCCCGCTGCTAGTAATCGGGGAGCTGTTTTTT CASSQDPPLLVIGELFF
TRBJ1-1 . . TRBV5-1 TGCGCCAGCAGCTTGGGGACAGCGGCTGAAGCTTTCTTT CASSLGTAAEAFF
TRBJ1-1 . . TRBV2 TGTGCCAGCAGGCGTCAAAAGATATCAGGGGTTGAAGCTTTCTTT CASRRQKISGVEAFF
TRBJ1-2 TRBD1 . TRBV19 TGTGCCAGTAGCGATCCGGGACAGGGGGCGGATGGCTACACCTTC CASSDPGQGADGYTF
TRBJ1-4 . . TRBV30 TGTGCCTGGAGGGGGCAGGGTGGGGAAAAACTGTTTTTT CAWRGQGGEKLFF
TRBJ1-6 TRBD1 . TRBV6-5 TGTGCCAGCAGGGAGGGGGCGTATTCACCCCTCCACTTT CASREGAYSPLHF
TRBJ2-7 . few TRBV24-1 TGTGCCACCAGTGACGTCCAGGGCTACGAGCAGTACTTC CATSDVQGYEQYF
TRBJ1-1 . . TRBV5-5 TGTGCCAGCAGCTCCGCGAGCACTGAAGCTTTCTTT CASSSASTEAFF
TRBJ1-2 TRBD1 . TRBV20-1 TGCAGTGCTAGTGAAGGGACAGGGTTTCTAGCTAACTATGGCTACACCTTC CSASEGTGFLANYGYTF
TRBJ2-7 . . TRBV20-1 TGCAGTGCTAGATCTGTCTACGAGCAGTACTTC CSARSVYEQYF
TRBJ1-1 . . TRBV5-4 TGTGCCAGCACCATAACCGCAGGGCAGAACACTGAAGCTTTCTTT CASTITAGQNTEAFF
TRBJ1-4 . once TRBV7-2 TGTGCCAGCAGCCCGGCGGGGCTAACTAATGAAAAACTGTTTTTT CASSPAGLTNEKLFF
TRBJ2-1 . . TRBV6-4 TGTGCCAGCAGTGAATATCAGGGTAGCTCCTACAATGAGCAGTTCTTC CASSEYQGSSYNEQFF
TRBJ1-6 . . TRBV28 TGTGCCAGCAGTGGCGGACAGACAAATTCACCCCTCCACTTT CASSGGQTNSPLHF
TRBJ1-5 . . TRBV28 TGTGCCAGCAGTTTACTACTCAGGGCCCAGCATTTT CASSLLLRAQHF
TRBJ2-7 . . TRBV2 TGTGCCAGCACGGGGTTGGACAGCAACTCCTACGAGCAGTACTTC CASTGLDSNSYEQYF
TRBJ2-1 TRBD2 . TRBV15 TGTGCCACCAGCAGAGACCCGTCTAGCGGGGGGGTAAGTGAGCAGTTCTTC CATSRDPSSGGVSEQFF
TRBJ2-5 . . TRBV11-2 TGTGCCAGCAGCCCATCAGGGGGGCGGGAGACCCAGTACTTC CASSPSGGRETQYF
TRBJ1-5 . . TRBV12-3/TRBV12-4 TGTGCCAGCAGTGATCAGGGAAATCAGCCCCAGCATTTT CASSDQGNQPQHF
TRBJ2-3 TRBD2 . TRBV27 TGTGCCAGCAGTTTATCTAGCGGGGGGGTACGAGATACGCAGTATTTT CASSLSSGGVRDTQYF
TRBJ2-7 TRBD1 . TRBV2 TGTGCCAGCAGGGATGAGGGGACAGGGGTCTACGAGCAGTACTTC CASRDEGTGVYEQYF
TRBJ2-3 . . TRBV21-1 TGTGCCAGCAGCAAAGCGGCGGAAAGCACAGATACGCAGTATTTT CASSKAAESTDTQYF
TRBJ1-2 . . TRBV30 TGTGCCTGGAGTAGGCCCCGGAGACAGGTCTATGGCTACACCTTC CAWSRPRRQVYGYTF
TRBJ1-2 . few TRBV6-6 TGTGCCAGCAGTTCGACAGGCTATGGCTACACCTTC CASSSTGYGYTF
TRBJ1-3 . . TRBV5-6 TGTGCCAGCAGCTTGGTCGGACAGTACACTGGAAACACCATATATTTT CASSLVGQYTGNTIYF
TRBJ1-1 . . TRBV28 TGTGCCAGCAGTCTGGGCCGCACAGGGAACACTGAAGCTTTCTTT CASSLGRTGNTEAFF
TRBJ2-3 . . TRBV5-4 TGTGCCAGCAGCTTGGGGGGCTGGCAGGGCGCAGATACGCAGTATTTT CASSLGGWQGADTQYF
TRBJ1-5 TRBD1 once TRBV5-1 TGCGCCAGCAGCCCGGGACAGGGAGGTCAGCCCCAGCATTTT CASSPGQGGQPQHF
TRBJ2-3 . . TRBV5-1 TGCGCCAGCAGCCTGGGGGCCTCCTCTAGCACAGATACGCAGTATTTT CASSLGASSSTDTQYF
TRBJ2-7 . . TRBV5-1 TGCGCCAGCAGCTTGAATCCGGGAAAATCCTACGAGCAGTACTTC CASSLNPGKSYEQYF
TRBJ1-2 TRBD1 once TRBV28 TGTGCCAGCAGTTCGACGGGACAGATCTATGGCTACACCTTC CASSSTGQIYGYTF
TRBJ2-7 . . TRBV5-1 TGCGCCAGCACCCTAGGCCAGGGGTACTCCTACGAGCAGTACTTC CASTLGQGYSYEQYF
TRBJ1-2 . . TRBV14 TGTGCCAGCAGCCAAGTGCCGGGGGCTAACTATGGCTACACCTTC CASSQVPGANYGYTF
TRBJ1-5 . . TRBV6-2/TRBV6-3 TGTGCCAGCAGTTTTATCCGGGGACTAAGTAGCAATCAGCCCCAGCATTTT CASSFIRGLSSNQPQHF
TRBJ1-1 . . TRBV15 TGTGCCACCAGCAGAAACGTTCGGGAGGAAGCTTTCTTT CATSRNVREEAFF
TRBJ2-2 . . TRBV21-1 TGTGCCAGCAGCAAAGCGAACAGGGGGCTGGCCAGCACCGGGGAGCTGTTTTTT CASSKANRGLASTGELFF
TRBJ1-5 . . TRBV28 TGTGCCAGCAGTTCCGTGCGCAGGGCTAGCAATCAGCCCCAGCATTTT CASSSVRRASNQPQHF
TRBJ2-7 . . TRBV28 TGTGCCAGCAATCGGGGGGCTTACGAGCAGTACTTC CASNRGAYEQYF
TRBJ2-5 . . TRBV7-2 TGTGCCAGCAGCCTCTGGGCGAGTAGTCGCACCGAGACCCAGTACTTC CASSLWASSRTETQYF
TRBJ2-3 TRBD1 . TRBV7-2 TGTGCCAGCAGGTTTTCAAGCACAGGGGGGACAGATACGCAGTATTTT CASRFSSTGGTDTQYF
TRBJ2-5 TRBD2 few TRBV20-1 TGCAGTGCTAGTTCGGGGGGCCAAGAGACCCAGTACTTC CSASSGGQETQYF
TRBJ1-6 . . TRBV19 TGTGCCAGTACTCCCGTGGGGCAGAGTAATTCACCCCTCCACTTT CASTPVGQSNSPLHF
TRBJ2-1 . . TRBV5-4 TGTGCCAGCAGCTTGCAGCGGGCGCACAATGAGCAGTTCTTC CASSLQRAHNEQFF
TRBJ1-5 TRBD1 . TRBV28 TGTGCCAGCAGTCAACTCCGGGACAGGGATTTTGAGAGCAATCAGCCCCAGCATTTT CASSQLRDRDFESNQPQHF
TRBJ1-4 . . TRBV5-1 TGCGCCAGCAGCTTGTTCCAGGCTGCAACTAATGAAAAACTGTTTTTT CASSLFQAATNEKLFF
TRBJ1-6 TRBD1 . TRBV5-5 TGTGCCACCTCTAGACAGGGGAATTCACCCCTCCACTTT CATSRQGNSPLHF
TRBJ1-4 TRBD1 . TRBV19 TGTGCCAGTGCCGGGGGGACAGGGAGCGAAAAACTGTTTTTT CASAGGTGSEKLFF
TRBJ2-5 TRBD2 . TRBV4-3 TGCGCCAGCAGCCAAGGGTCTAGCGGGGGGCCAGCAAATCAAGAGACCCAGTACTTC CASSQGSSGGPANQETQYF
TRBJ1-5 . . TRBV6-2/TRBV6-3 TGTGCCAGCCGCCCTAGCCAGGGACAGCCCCAGCATTTT CASRPSQGQPQHF
TRBJ2-5 TRBD1 . TRBV25-1 TGTGCCAGCAGTCGAGGGGGCACCGAAGAGACCCAGTACTTC CASSRGGTEETQYF